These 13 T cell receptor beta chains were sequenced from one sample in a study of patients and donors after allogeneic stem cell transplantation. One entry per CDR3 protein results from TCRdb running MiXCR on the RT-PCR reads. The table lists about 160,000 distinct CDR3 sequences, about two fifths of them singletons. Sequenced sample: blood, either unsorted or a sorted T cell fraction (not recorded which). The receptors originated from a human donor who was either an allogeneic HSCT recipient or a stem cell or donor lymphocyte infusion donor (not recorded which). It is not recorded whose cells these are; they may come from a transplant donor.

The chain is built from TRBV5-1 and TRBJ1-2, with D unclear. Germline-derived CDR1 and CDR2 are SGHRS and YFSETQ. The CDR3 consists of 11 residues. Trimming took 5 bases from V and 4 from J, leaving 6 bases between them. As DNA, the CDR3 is TGCGCCAGCAGGGACTTCTATGGCTACACCTTC. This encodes CASRDFYGYTF.

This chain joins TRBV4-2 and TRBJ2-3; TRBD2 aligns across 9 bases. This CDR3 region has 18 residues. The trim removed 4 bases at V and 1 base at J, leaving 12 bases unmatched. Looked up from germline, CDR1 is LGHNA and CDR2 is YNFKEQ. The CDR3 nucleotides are TGTGCCAGCAGCCCCCTAGTGAGCGGGGGGTCCCGCACAGATACGCAGTATTTT. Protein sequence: CASSPLVSGGSRTDTQYF.

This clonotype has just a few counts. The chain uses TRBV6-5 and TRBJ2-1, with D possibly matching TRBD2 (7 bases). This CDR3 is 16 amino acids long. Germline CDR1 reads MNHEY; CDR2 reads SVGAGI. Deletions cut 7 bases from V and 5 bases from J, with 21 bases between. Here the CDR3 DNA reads TGTGCCAGCAAGGGCCTAGGGGGGGGGCATCACAATGAGCAGTTCTTC. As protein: CASKGLGGGHHNEQFF.

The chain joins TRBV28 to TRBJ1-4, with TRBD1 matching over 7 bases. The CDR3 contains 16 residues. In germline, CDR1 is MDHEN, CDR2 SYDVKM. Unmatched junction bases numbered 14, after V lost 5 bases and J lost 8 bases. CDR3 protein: CASSPYEQGRREKLFF. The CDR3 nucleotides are TGTGCCAGCAGTCCTTATGAACAGGGGAGACGGGAAAAACTGTTTTTT.

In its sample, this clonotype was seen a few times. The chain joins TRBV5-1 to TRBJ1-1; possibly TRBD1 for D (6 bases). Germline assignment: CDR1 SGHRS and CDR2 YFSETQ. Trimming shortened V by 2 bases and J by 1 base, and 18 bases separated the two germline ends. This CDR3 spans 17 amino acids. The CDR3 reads CASSFSPSGHRNTEAFF. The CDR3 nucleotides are TGCGCCAGCAGCTTCTCTCCCTCGGGACACCGGAACACTGAAGCTTTCTTT.

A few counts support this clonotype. CDR3 nucleotide sequence: TGTGCCAGCAGTTTGTCCAGGGGGCTGGAGAACACTGAAGCTTTCTTT. It codes for CASSLSRGLENTEAFF. The chain employs TRBV27 and TRBJ1-1; TRBD1 matches 8 bases. Trimming took 3 bases from V and 1 from J; bases not matched to a gene: 7. The germline V gene encodes CDR1 MNHEY and CDR2 SMNVEV (reference sequence). This CDR3 spans 16 amino acids.

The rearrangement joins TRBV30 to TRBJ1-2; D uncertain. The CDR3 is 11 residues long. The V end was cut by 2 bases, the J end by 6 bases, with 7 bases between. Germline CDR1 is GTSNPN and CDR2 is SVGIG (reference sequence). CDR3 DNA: TGTGCCTGGAGTAATGAAAATGGCTACACCTTC. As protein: CAWSNENGYTF.

In DNA form, the CDR3 reads TGTGCCAGCAGTCTACATCAGGGGGCAGGTCAGCCCCAGCATTTT. Its protein product is CASSLHQGAGQPQHF. V and J are TRBV12-3 or TRBV12-4 and TRBJ1-5; 8 nucleotides line up with TRBD1. Germline trimming cut 5 bases from V and 6 bases from J; bases unmatched to any gene: 9. The CDR3 sequence is 15 residues long.

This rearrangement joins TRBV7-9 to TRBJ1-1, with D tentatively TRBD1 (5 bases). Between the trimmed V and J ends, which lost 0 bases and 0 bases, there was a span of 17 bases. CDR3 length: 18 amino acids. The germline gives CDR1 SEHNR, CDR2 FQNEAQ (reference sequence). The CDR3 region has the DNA TGTGCCAGCAGCTTAGCGGTACGGGCGGGGCTGGTGAACACTGAAGCTTTCTTT. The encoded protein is CASSLAVRAGLVNTEAFF.

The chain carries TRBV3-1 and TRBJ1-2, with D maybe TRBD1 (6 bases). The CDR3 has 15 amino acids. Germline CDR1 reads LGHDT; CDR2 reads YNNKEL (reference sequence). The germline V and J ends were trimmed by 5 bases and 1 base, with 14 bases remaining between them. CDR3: CASSSRDNYNYGYTF. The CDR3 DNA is TGTGCCAGCAGCTCTCGGGACAACTATAACTATGGCTACACCTTC.

CDR3 DNA sequence: TGTGCCAGCAGTGCGGTGGGGACCGGGGGCAATCAGCCCCAGCATTTT. It yields the protein CASSAVGTGGNQPQHF. V is TRBV6-5 and J is TRBJ1-5; D is perhaps TRBD1 (5 bases). Germline V gene lookup returns CDR1 MNHEY and CDR2 SVGAGI. V was trimmed by 5 bases and J by 2 bases, leaving 16 bases between them. The CDR3 loop spans 16 amino acids.

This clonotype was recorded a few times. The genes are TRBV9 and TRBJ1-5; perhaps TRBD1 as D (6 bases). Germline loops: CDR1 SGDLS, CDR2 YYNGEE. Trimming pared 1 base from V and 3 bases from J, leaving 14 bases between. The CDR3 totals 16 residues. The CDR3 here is CASSVIRGRNNQPQHF. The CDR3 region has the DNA TGTGCCAGCAGCGTAATCAGGGGTAGGAACAATCAGCCCCAGCATTTT.

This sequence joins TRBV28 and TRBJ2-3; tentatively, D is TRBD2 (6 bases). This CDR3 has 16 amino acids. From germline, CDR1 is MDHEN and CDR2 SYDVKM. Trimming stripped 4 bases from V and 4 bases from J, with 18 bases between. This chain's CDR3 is CASSSPRRGGADTQYF. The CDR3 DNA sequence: TGTGCCAGCAGTTCCCCCCGGCGGGGTGGGGCAGATACGCAGTATTTT.